This T cell receptor (beta chain) was documented in a study of blood T cell repertoires in COVID-19 (dated by TCRdb to the early 2020s). Study-wide context: Samples from collaborators originated in the United States, Italy and Spain and spanned both the acute and convalescent phases of COVID-19. The material from the prospective study consisted of cDNA or gDNA derived from T cells, B-cell-depleted T cells, or PBMCs. Subjects who had been exposed to COVID-19, were actively infected with it, or had recovered from it provided the deeply sampled blood TCRbeta repertoires that made up the dataset. The repertoires were released in a freely available public database meant as a resource for research on the immune response to SARS-CoV-2. Samples were obtained from the ongoing ImmuneRACE study (first 160 participants) and from over 1,000 subjects provided by 6 global collaborators. A de-identified subject ID, COVID-19 status, age in years and sex were almost always included in the sample metadata. Where available, HLA class I and class II types were obtained from metadata supplied by the sample provider rather than from assay-based typing. Paper-wide results and their limitations: The quantity of clinical and demographic metadata differed by source and by participant and was supplied without curation.

As encoded in the germline V gene (reference sequence), CDR1 is LNHDA while CDR2 is SQIVND. The CDR3 contains 15 residues, cysteine and phenylalanine counted. Kept here is only the CDR3 DNA, which spans 45 bases and is read in frame from base 1. V loses 6 bases, J loses 7 bases, and the germline ends lie 16 bases apart. TCRbeta CDR3 regions were amplified from genomic DNA using the immunoSEQ Assay, a bias-controlled multiplex PCR. Concerning the study's data processing: The number of nucleated cells in each sample was estimated by amplification of reference gene primers within the assay. To quantify the absolute abundance of each unique TCRbeta CDR3 rearrangement, sequence reads were collapsed and filtered. For each sample, productive Simpson clonality was calculated as the square root of Simpson's diversity index across productive rearrangements. Not all clones reach the TCRdb copy of this immuneACCESS table, which keeps in-frame sequences only. Checked studies attribute under half of the gap to unresolved V genes and leave the rest unexplained. D and trimming come from the DNA, and the V and J calls and clone size come from that table. The sample records about 240,000 clones, 70% to 80% of which are singletons. The top ten hold about 3.5% of the sample.

Whole blood was collected in K2EDTA tubes by collaborating institutions according to the institutions' own protocols. Collaborator samples were shipped for TCRbeta analysis as frozen whole blood, isolated PBMCs, or DNA extracted from either sample type. This clone appeared a single time. Its antigen is currently not known. Base qualities are not provided; no much larger clone lies one nucleotide away. Sequences were obtained from peripheral blood. The TCR originated in a woman older than 75 with acute or convalescent COVID-19. Rearrangement joined TRBV19 to TRBJ1-6; a weak D assignment points to TRBD1 (5 bases agree). The DNA sequence is TGTGCCAGTAGGGGAGGGGACCGGAAGAATTCACCCCTCCACTTT. It codes for CASRGGDRKNSPLHF.